This is a list of T cell receptor beta chains from one sample in a study of T cells expressing NK-cell markers. For each CDR3 protein, TCRdb gives one entry from its re-call of the 5' RACE reads, without DNA. The ten top clones account for about 18%, within a sample of about 120,000 distinct CDR3 sequences. Sample: blood T cells: a sorted CD56 or NKG2C T cell subset, CD4+ or CD8+ T cells, or bulk PBMC T cells (not recorded which). The receptors come from a woman between 18 and 69 years old in good health. Both conserved end residues are part of each CDR3. Fields, in order: J gene, CDR3 length, V gene, CDR3 protein.

j_gene: TRBJ2-7
len: 15
v_gene: TRBV20-1
CDR3aa: CSATGTGGTGYEQYF

j_gene: TRBJ1-5
len: 16
v_gene: TRBV19
CDR3aa: CASSIGDRGAVEPQHF

j_gene: TRBJ2-2
len: 14
v_gene: TRBV12-3/TRBV12-4
CDR3aa: CASSLATATGELFF

j_gene: TRBJ2-1
len: 14
v_gene: TRBV6-1
CDR3aa: CASGTGTLKDEQFF

j_gene: TRBJ2-2
len: 14
v_gene: TRBV7-2
CDR3aa: CASSFGGGIGELFF

j_gene: TRBJ2-3
len: 14
v_gene: TRBV12-3/TRBV12-4
CDR3aa: CASSFRQEADTQYF

j_gene: TRBJ2-3
len: 16
v_gene: TRBV20-1
CDR3aa: CSATTTTGLRIDTQYF

j_gene: TRBJ2-5
len: 12
v_gene: TRBV7-2
CDR3aa: CASSFTGPTQYF

j_gene: TRBJ1-4
len: 17
v_gene: TRBV4-1
CDR3aa: CASSQDLAGATNEKLFF

j_gene: TRBJ2-2
len: 14
v_gene: TRBV25-1
CDR3aa: CASSDRFHPGELFF

j_gene: TRBJ1-2
len: 12
v_gene: TRBV12-3/TRBV12-4
CDR3aa: CATPGGSGGYTF

j_gene: TRBJ2-1
len: 15
v_gene: TRBV7-3
CDR3aa: CASSVTSGVRPEQFF

j_gene: TRBJ2-3
len: 14
v_gene: TRBV25-1
CDR3aa: CASGRRDSTDTQYF

j_gene: TRBJ2-5
len: 13
v_gene: TRBV29-1
CDR3aa: CSVTGKYQETQYF

j_gene: TRBJ2-7
len: 14
v_gene: TRBV20-1
CDR3aa: CSARDRPEGYEQYF

j_gene: TRBJ2-2
len: 14
v_gene: TRBV19
CDR3aa: CASEGQGTTGELFF

j_gene: TRBJ2-1
len: 16
v_gene: TRBV19
CDR3aa: CASSISPGLWDNEQFF